The clone carrying this T cell receptor (beta chain) showed up many times. Time point reported: pre-sensitization, week 0. As to treatment: therapeutic diphenylcyclopropenone sensitization with weekly scalp DPC. These data are taken from a study of human T cells and chemical hapten exposure. The CDR3 has 14 residues. Germline lookup yields CDR1 LGHNA and CDR2 YNFKEQ. The ends were cut back, 1 base at V and 5 bases at J, with 10 bases in the middle. Unique molecular identifiers were attached to individual cDNA molecules during library preparation. MiXCR was run by TCRdb on the RACE reads, yielding one entry per CDR3 protein. The profile shows more than 300,000 distinct CDR3 sequences, approximately 5% of them singletons.

This TCR came from a woman under 30 with alopecia areata. Some clones in this sample may be carry-over from other donors' samples. The rearrangement joins TRBV4-2 to TRBJ2-3; the D gene is possibly TRBD1 (6 bases). The sample here was whole blood, taken in connection with sensitization to the hapten diphenylcyclopropenone (DPC). CDR3 sequence (DNA): TGTGCCAGCAGCCAAGCAGGGGCCCAAGATACGCAGTATTTT. Its translation is CASSQAGAQDTQYF.